A selection of T cell receptor beta chains follows, all from one sample in a study of neoadjuvant anti-PD-1 for oral cavity cancer. Libraries were prepared by immunoSEQ multiplex PCR; TCRdb keeps only in-frame clonotypes and omits some of them. The sample lists roughly 8,800 clones, 64% occurring once. Sample: PBMCs, taken after nivolumab (anti-PD-1) treatment. These receptors all stem from a person between 35 and 79 years old with oral cavity squamous cell carcinoma. CDR3s leave out the opening cysteine and the closing phenylalanine or tryptophan.

TRBV29-1,SFSGSGYEQY
TRBV7-9,ASSLGHSGNTIY
TRBV7-9,ASSSRAGHRGDVNYGYT
TRBV7-8,ASSGASTQKKNGYT
TRBV6-5,ASSYGRDRRGTEAF
TRBV6-5,ASSPPGNDSPLH
TRBV2,ASSEASSVTSTDTQY
TRBV7-3,ASRLLGGTGELF
TRBV30,AWSAQSSNQPQH
TRBV2,ASRRQGTNTGELF
TRBV2,ATRPDRGGFRAF
TRBV4-2,ASSQDISGATLFYNEQF
TRBV5-1,ASSLWANTEAF
TRBV15,ATSIGQGAYGYT
TRBV4-1,ASSEGGGLAKNIQY
TRBV11-1,ASSDRLAGVYNEQF
TRBV9,ASSVGAGGNSPLH
TRBV30,AWSVQGGQPQH
TRBV29-1,SVVGNTGASDTQY
TRBV7-9,ASSLREDYYYEQY
TRBV28,ASSSRVSREQY
TRBV4-1,ASSQDTGGAREQY
TRBV7-9,ASSAPEGTEAF
TRBV7-9,ASSLLFYEQY
TRBV5-6,ASSLGQGNYGYT
TRBV9,ASSSRWGSDTQY
TRBV19,ASSWRGAYEQY
TRBV9,ASSVVGLDSSNYGYT
TRBV27,ASSTGDYQPQH
TRBV18,ASSPRPGLPRAETQY
TRBV5-4,ASSLGGKGAYEQY